The source of this TCR beta chain is a study of blood T cell repertoires in COVID-19. Study-wide context: Sites across the United States, Italy and Spain contributed samples from acute and convalescent COVID-19.

Cohort placement rested on clinical history that participants reported themselves. V lost 5 bases to trimming and J lost 3 bases, with 14 bases between them. The CDR3 is 15 amino acids. CDR1 is SGHTA and CDR2 is FQGNSA in the germline V gene. Generated by immunoSEQ multiplex PCR, the TCRdb table keeps only in-frame clones and is missing some. The data show over 350,000 clones, 70% to 90% seen once. This sequence was found in a woman in her late teens or twenties who had recovered from COVID-19. J is TRBJ2-1 and V is TRBV7-2, with D perhaps TRBD1 (5 bases). The specimen sequenced was PBMCs or T cells enriched from blood (not recorded which). CDR3 in amino acids: CASSTVGRNYNEQFF. DNA of the CDR3: TGTGCCAGCAGCACGGTGGGGCGGAACTACAATGAGCAGTTCTTC.